The 17 T cell receptor beta chains given below trace back to one sample, sequenced in a study of blood T cell repertoires in COVID-19. Generated by immunoSEQ multiplex PCR, the TCRdb table keeps only in-frame clones and is missing some. The sample yields about 180,000 clones, roughly 85% seen once. Sample: peripheral blood. The origin of the receptors is a man aged 50-59 years with active or convalescent COVID-19.

The chain is built from TRBV10-3 and TRBJ2-7; tentative D call: TRBD2 (6 bases). CDR1 is ENHRY and CDR2 is SYGVKD in the germline V gene. Trimming cost V 4 bases and J 2 bases, with 24 bases left between them. This CDR3 has 18 residues. In DNA form, the CDR3 reads TGTGCCATCAGTGGGGAGGCGGCCAAAAACGTATTCGCCTACGAGCAGTACTTC. Translating it yields CAISGEAAKNVFAYEQYF.

The rearrangement links TRBV19 to TRBJ2-7, with a tentative D call TRBD2 (6 bases). Germline CDR1 is LNHDA and CDR2 is SQIVND (reference sequence). The CDR3 extends over 16 amino acids. Trimming removed 6 bases at V and 0 bases at J, with 18 bases between. This CDR3 reads CASRDTGTLSSYEQYF. CDR3 DNA sequence: TGTGCCAGTAGAGATACCGGGACTCTAAGCTCCTACGAGCAGTACTTC.

The chain joins TRBV28 to TRBJ1-6; no definite D call. Deletions cut 3 bases from V and 10 bases from J, with 7 bases between. This CDR3 has 12 residues. Germline CDR1 is MDHEN and CDR2 is SYDVKM. DNA for the CDR3: TGTGCCAGCAGTTTGAGGGTCTCACCCCTCCACTTT. Protein product: CASSLRVSPLHF.

The V and J genes are TRBV6-5 and TRBJ2-3; tentative D call: TRBD2 (6 bases). V was pared by 7 bases and J by 2 bases, with 10 bases between. Germline CDR1 is MNHEY and CDR2 is SVGAGI. The CDR3 loop spans 13 amino acids. CDR3 nucleotide sequence: TGTGCCAGCACGCGCGGGACCACAGATACGCAGTATTTT. This codes for CASTRGTTDTQYF.

The chain links TRBV13 to TRBJ1-2; 7 bases match TRBD1. The V and J ends lost 5 bases and 3 bases, in that order; junction bases with no gene match: 3. Germline V CDR1 and CDR2: PRHDT, FYEKMQ (reference sequence). The length of the CDR3 is 13 residues. The CDR3 DNA is TGTGCCAGCAGCCGTCAGGGGGACTATGGCTACACCTTC. The encoded protein is CASSRQGDYGYTF.

V usage is TRBV30 and J usage is TRBJ1-5, with D possibly TRBD1 on 5 matching bases. Germline CDR1 is GTSNPN and CDR2 is SVGIG (reference sequence). V was pared by 2 bases and J by 3 bases, with 14 bases between. The CDR3 is 15 residues long. The CDR3 loop reads CAWSRDGGTNQPQHF. For the CDR3, the DNA is TGTGCCTGGAGTAGGGACGGAGGGACCAATCAGCCCCAGCATTTT.

V gene TRBV19 combines with J gene TRBJ2-2; unclear D gene. From germline, CDR1 is LNHDA and CDR2 SQIVND (reference sequence). The CDR3 extends over 13 amino acids. CDR3 nucleotide sequence: TGTGCTACGATGGGCTTTAACACCGGGGAGCTGTTTTTT. Residues: CATMGFNTGELFF. Complete variable domain (other parts from reference TRBV19 and TRBJ2-2): DGGITQSPKYLFRKEGQNVTLSCEQNLNHDAMYWYRQDPGQGLRLIYYSQIVNDFQKGDIAEGYSVSREKKESFPLTVTSAQKNPTAFYLCATMGFNTGELFFGEGSRLTVL.

The chain is built from TRBV5-6 and TRBJ1-3; D may be TRBD1 (5 bases). Germline V gives CDR1 SGHDT, CDR2 YYEEEE. The CDR3 spans 16 residues. The germline V and J ends were trimmed by 3 bases and 0 bases, with 13 bases remaining between them. CDR3 amino acids: CASSSVPGISGNTIYF. In nucleotides, the CDR3 is TGTGCCAGCAGCTCCGTCCCAGGGATCTCTGGAAACACCATATATTTT.

This clone was found once. This rearrangement joins TRBV6-5 to TRBJ1-5; no definite D call. This CDR3 has 15 amino acids. Trimming removed 0 bases from V and 3 bases from J, with 9 bases in between. Germline lookup yields CDR1 MNHEY and CDR2 SVGAGI. CDR3 protein: CASSYSPGPNQPQHF. As DNA, the CDR3 is TGTGCCAGCAGTTACTCACCGGGTCCCAATCAGCCCCAGCATTTT.

The chain joins TRBV10-2 to TRBJ2-7; 8 bases match TRBD1. Trimming removed 6 bases from V and 5 bases from J; junction bases left unmatched: 6. CDR3 length: 13 residues. Germline CDR1 is WSHSY and CDR2 is SAAADI. The CDR3: CASSRTGRHEQYF. Here the CDR3 DNA reads TGCGCCAGCAGCAGGACAGGGAGACACGAGCAGTACTTC.

The CDR3 is CASSEGLLTSYEQYF. The CDR3 nucleotides are TGTGCCAGCAGTGAGGGACTCCTGACCTCCTACGAGCAGTACTTC. This chain uses TRBV27 with TRBJ2-7; a possible D gene is TRBD2 (6 bases). The V and J ends lost 5 bases and 0 bases respectively, with 14 bases between them. CDR3 length: 15 amino acids. Per the germline V gene, CDR1 is MNHEY and CDR2 is SMNVEV (reference sequence).

The gene calls are TRBV11-2 and TRBJ2-5; D gene unclear. V was clipped by 6 bases and J by 5 bases, with 16 bases between them. CDR3 length equals 14 residues. Germline values: CDR1 SGHAT, CDR2 FQNNGV. CDR3 region: CASRNKPGLETQYF. The DNA of the CDR3 is TGTGCCAGCAGAAACAAACCGGGTTTGGAGACCCAGTACTTC.

The rearrangement uses TRBV19 and TRBJ2-7, with D maybe TRBD1 (6 bases). Trimming took 2 bases from V and 2 from J, leaving 10 bases between them. CDR1 and CDR2 (germline): LNHDA, SQIVND (reference sequence). The CDR3 length is 14 residues. The CDR3 bases are TGTGCCAGTAGTATAAACCAGGGGACCTACGAGCAGTACTTC. As protein: CASSINQGTYEQYF.

The chain couples TRBV3-1 (or the pseudogene TRBV3-2) to TRBJ2-7; D uncertain. The germline V gene has CDR1 LGHDT and CDR2 YNNKEL (reference sequence). V was shortened by 1 base and J by 3 bases, with 4 bases between the two germline ends. The CDR3 runs 12 residues. The CDR3 nucleotides read TGTGCCAGCAGCCAAGTATTCTACGAGCAGTACTTC. Translation: CASSQVFYEQYF.

The rearrangement uses TRBV24-1 and TRBJ2-7; a weak D match, TRBD1 (6 bases). Trimming removed 3 bases from V and 6 bases from J, with 17 bases in between. Germline CDR1 reads KGHDR; CDR2 reads SFDVKD. The CDR3 sequence is 15 residues long. The CDR3 spells CATSDNREVSGEQYF. As DNA, the CDR3 is TGTGCCACCAGTGATAACAGGGAAGTATCGGGCGAGCAGTACTTC.

This sequence joins TRBV30 and TRBJ2-7, with a weak D call TRBD2 (7 bases). The CDR3 totals 14 residues. Trimming removed 5 bases at V and 4 bases at J, with 18 bases between. Germline lookup yields CDR1 GTSNPN and CDR2 SVGIG (reference sequence). CDR3 in amino acids: CAWARGGALYEQYF. CDR3 DNA sequence: TGTGCCTGGGCTAGAGGGGGGGCCCTATACGAGCAGTACTTC.

In DNA form, the CDR3 reads TGTGCCAGCAGCTTAGAAGTGACAGGGAATCAATATGGCTACACCTTC. Encoded protein: CASSLEVTGNQYGYTF. The rearrangement links TRBV7-9 to TRBJ1-2; the match to TRBD1 covers 7 bases. The trim removed 1 base at V and 5 bases at J, leaving 10 bases unmatched. This CDR3 is 16 amino acids long. CDR1 is SEHNR and CDR2 is FQNEAQ in the germline V gene (reference sequence). Together with reference TRBV7-9 and TRBJ1-2, the CDR3 gives the full variable domain: DTGVSQNPRHKITKRGQNVTFRCDPISEHNRLYWYRQTLGQGPEFLTYFQNEAQLEKSRLLSDRFSAERPKGSFSTLEIQRTEQGDSAMYLCASSLEVTGNQYGYTFGSGTRLTVV.